This TCR beta chain comes out of a study of T cell responses to AZD1222 COVID-19 vaccine. V shed 7 bases, J shed 4 bases, and the junction held 10 bases outside the gene matches. Germline CDR1 reads MNHNY; CDR2 reads SVGAGI (reference sequence). The CDR3 contains 15 residues. The repertoire was sequenced with immunoSEQ multiplex PCR; TCRdb's copy has only in-frame clones and lacks some. The sample shows 70,000 to 95,000 clones, approximately 88% of them seen only once. The receptor was isolated from an adult who received the AZD1222 COVID-19 vaccine. V gene TRBV6-6 combines with J gene TRBJ1-5; TRBD1 matches 7 bases. Here the sequenced sample was peripheral blood, taken 28 days after the second AZD1222 dose. CDR3 nucleotide sequence: TGTGCCAGCACCCCAAGGAGCAGGGGGAATCAGCCCCAGCATTTT. Protein product: CASTPRSRGNQPQHF.